These 27 T cell receptor beta chains share one sample of origin, sequenced in a study of tumor and adjacent non-tumor tissue in lung cancer. No cell sorting was done before RNA was extracted from the tissue. A modified ARM-PCR protocol with three rounds of nested PCR amplified TCRbeta. TCRdb itself ran the multiplex PCR reads through MiXCR, one entry per CDR3 protein. Among some 78,000 distinct CDR3 sequences listed, 75% to 90% were seen once. The sample was lung tumor tissue. The receptors were gathered from a woman between 45 and 60 years old with non-small cell lung cancer.

The chain combines TRBV6-5 with TRBJ2-2; perhaps TRBD2 as D (5 bases). The germline V gene encodes CDR1 MNHEY and CDR2 SVGAGI. This CDR3 region has 15 residues. V was trimmed by 6 bases and J by 3 bases, leaving 14 bases between them. The CDR3 reads CASRTGNKDTGELFF. Here the CDR3 DNA reads TGTGCCAGCAGAACCGGGAACAAGGACACCGGGGAGCTGTTTTTT.

Concerning this clonotype itself: A junction boundary mismatches the germline segment, possibly from a read error. The J gene is TRBJ2-3, the V gene TRBV20-1, with D possibly being TRBD2 (5 bases). CDR3 length equals 16 residues. Germline values: CDR1 DFQATT, CDR2 SNEGSKA (reference sequence). CDR3 sequence: CNASPISWRSTDTQYF. The CDR3 DNA follows: TGCAATGCTAGCCCAATTAGCTGGAGGAGCACAGATACGCAGTATTTT.

Of note for this clonotype: At one of its ends the junction is not consistent with the germline gene, which may arise from a read error. This chain links TRBV11-2 with TRBJ2-1; D unresolved. Germline V gene sequence: CDR1 SGHAT, CDR2 FQNNGV. This CDR3 is 16 amino acids long. CDR3 region: CASTLVLGPAVNEQFF. The CDR3 coding sequence is TGTGCCAGCACCTTAGTTCTTGGTCCTGCGGTCAATGAGCAGTTCTTC.

The chain recombines TRBV29-1 with TRBJ2-3; D is possibly TRBD1 (7 bases). Germline CDR1 SQVTM, CDR2 ANQGSEA. The CDR3 contains 14 residues. V was clipped by 4 bases and J by 1 base, with 12 bases between them. In DNA form, the CDR3 reads TGCAGCGTTGTGCGGGACAGAGGCACAGATACGCAGTATTTT. Protein sequence: CSVVRDRGTDTQYF.

The V call is TRBV7-2, the J call TRBJ2-7; TRBD2 matches 7 bases. This CDR3 comprises 14 residues. Trimming cost V 1 base and J 7 bases; bases outside gene matches: 7. Germline V gives CDR1 SGHTA, CDR2 FQGNSA. CDR3 bases: TGTGCCAGCAGCTTAGGTCTAGCGGACTATGAGCAGTACTTC. Its protein is CASSLGLADYEQYF.

Ten or more counts support this clonotype. CDR3 region: CASSYSPGLGRYEQYF. CDR3 DNA: TGTGCCAGCAGCTACTCACCGGGACTAGGACGATACGAGCAGTACTTC. This sequence joins TRBV13 and TRBJ2-7; 8 nucleotides match TRBD2. Germline loops: CDR1 PRHDT, CDR2 FYEKMQ (reference sequence). The ends lost 4 bases at V and 4 bases at J; junction bases unmatched: 12. The CDR3 spans 16 residues. Variable domain in full (rest from reference TRBV13 and TRBJ2-7): AAGVIQSPRHLIKEKRETATLKCYPIPRHDTVYWYQQGPGQDPQFLISFYEKMQSDKGSIPDRFSAQQFSDYHSELNMSSLELGDSALYFCASSYSPGLGRYEQYFGPGTRLTVT.

Only one count was recorded for this clonotype. The conserved closing phenylalanine or tryptophan is absent in this CDR3, likely reflecting a read error. V usage is TRBV20-1 and J usage is TRBJ2-7; D is ambiguous. Per the germline V gene, CDR1 is DFQATT and CDR2 is SNEGSKA (reference sequence). There are 15 residues in the CDR3. V gave up 2 bases and J gave up 6 bases, with 20 bases separating them. CDR3 region: CSARSIERLPCEQYI. CDR3 DNA sequence: TGCAGTGCTAGATCAATCGAGCGACTCCCCTGCGAGCAGTACATC.

This clonotype came up a few times. Since a much larger clone is just one base distant, this may be a read error. This chain joins TRBV2 and TRBJ2-1; no definite D call. The CDR3 covers 11 residues. Germline loops: CDR1 SNHLY, CDR2 FYNNEI. V dropped 8 bases and J dropped 8 bases, with 10 bases sitting between them. CDR3 DNA sequence: TGTGCCAGCGGTGTGGGGTATGAGCAGTTCTTC. Protein: CASGVGYEQFF.

This clonotype was counted a single time. One end of the junction varies from germline; a read error may be responsible. The chain couples TRBV29-1 to TRBJ2-1, with D maybe TRBD1 (5 bases). This CDR3 region has 13 residues. Germline CDR1 is SQVTM and CDR2 is ANQGSEA. The CDR3 DNA reads TGCAGCGTTGAGGACACGCTGGACAATGAGCAATTCTTC. Translation: CSVEDTLDNEQFF.

For this clonotype: This is likely a read error, given that the CDR3 carries no conserved phenylalanine or tryptophan at its end. The chain employs TRBV6-6 and TRBJ1-6, with no clear D. Per the germline V gene, CDR1 is MNHNY and CDR2 is SVGAGI (reference sequence). CDR3 length: 19 residues. For the CDR3, the DNA is TGTGCCGGCAGTTACTCGGTGCAGTCCTCGGGCCGCTATAATTCACCCCTCCACTTA. Its translation: CAGSYSVQSSGRYNSPLHL.

This chain connects TRBV20-1 to TRBJ1-2; D perhaps matches TRBD1 (6 bases). The CDR3 is 16 residues long. CDR1 and CDR2 (germline): DFQATT, SNEGSKA (reference sequence). V lost 7 bases, J lost 3 bases, and 24 bases lay in between. CDR3 loop: CSVSGHPDHSYYGYTF. CDR3 in DNA: TGCAGTGTTTCGGGACACCCGGATCACTCTTACTATGGCTACACCTTC.

V is TRBV7-6 and J is TRBJ2-1; 10 nucleotides match TRBD2. This CDR3 region has 15 residues. V was pared by 5 bases and J by 5 bases, with 6 bases of the junction left unmatched. The germline gives CDR1 SGHVS, CDR2 FNYEAQ. This CDR3 is CASSLLAGPHNEQFF. DNA of the CDR3: TGTGCCAGCAGCCTACTAGCGGGACCACACAATGAGCAGTTCTTC.

This clonotype appeared once. A clone one base away is much larger, so this may be a read error. J is TRBJ1-1 and V is TRBV19; TRBD1 is a possible D gene (5 bases). V was pared by 8 bases and J by 1 base, with 14 bases between. The CDR3 loop spans 14 amino acids. Per the germline V gene, CDR1 is LNHDA and CDR2 is SQIVND (reference sequence). CDR3 loop: CASCTRQRNTEAFF. The CDR3 bases are TGTGCCAGTTGTACCCGACAGAGGAACACTGAAGCTTTCTTT. The full variable domain, completed using reference TRBV19 and TRBJ1-1, is DGGITQSPKYLFRKEGQNVTLSCEQNLNHDAMYWYRQDPGQGLRLIYYSQIVNDFQKGDIAEGYSVSREKKESFPLTVTSAQKNPTAFYLCASCTRQRNTEAFFGQGTRLTVV.

A note on this clonotype: Because the CDR3 is missing its conserved closing phenylalanine or tryptophan, this is likely a read error. The rearrangement links TRBV20-1 to TRBJ2-3; D is possibly TRBD2 (5 bases). Looked up from germline, CDR1 is DFQATT and CDR2 is SNEGSKA (reference sequence). This CDR3 has 13 residues. The DNA for the CDR3 is TGCAGTGCTATGAGTAGCGACACAGATAAGCAGTATTAT. Amino acids: CSAMSSDTDKQYY.

This clonotype appeared a single time. A read error may account for a junction end that differs from germline. V is TRBV10-3 and J is TRBJ2-1; D possibly corresponds to TRBD2 (5 bases). Germline V CDR1 and CDR2: ENHRY, SYGVKD. The CDR3 covers 13 residues. The CDR3 nucleotides read TGTGCCATCAGTAGCGGATTCTACGATGAGCAGTTCTTC. Amino acid sequence: CAISSGFYDEQFF.

The genes are TRBV6-1 and TRBJ2-7, with 7 bases matching TRBD2. The V gene end was trimmed by 10 bases and the J gene end by 4 bases; junction bases not matched to a gene: 16. The CDR3 has 15 residues. Germline V gives CDR1 MNHNS, CDR2 SASEGT. This CDR3 reads CANRTPPGGVYEQYF. The CDR3 region has the DNA TGTGCCAACAGGACGCCACCGGGGGGAGTTTACGAGCAGTACTTC.

This chain uses TRBV28 with TRBJ2-5; D gene unclear. Trimming took off 10 bases at V and 5 bases at J, with 17 bases between the two ends. Germline loops: CDR1 MDHEN, CDR2 SYDVKM. The CDR3 consists of 13 residues. CDR3: CATRWSGAETQYF. The CDR3, as DNA: TGTGCCACCAGGTGGTCAGGAGCGGAGACCCAGTACTTC.

On this clonotype: A much bigger clone sits one base away, suggesting this may be a read error. V usage is TRBV7-2 and J usage is TRBJ2-7; D possibly matches TRBD1 or TRBD2 (5 bases each). Germline lookup yields CDR1 SGHTA and CDR2 FQGNSA. This CDR3 region has 14 residues. The CDR3 reads CASSKRDHSYDQYF. CDR3 sequence (DNA): TGTGCCAGCAGCAAACGGGACCACTCCTACGATCAGTACTTC.

The chain employs TRBV4-1 and TRBJ2-5; no firm D call. The CDR3 contains 16 residues. V was trimmed by 3 bases and J by 1 base, leaving 15 bases between them. Germline values: CDR1 MGHRA, CDR2 YSYEKL. CDR3 residues: CASSHVKMNGQETQYF. CDR3 DNA sequence: TGCGCCAGCAGCCACGTCAAGATGAACGGCCAAGAGACCCAGTACTTC.

This clonotype was seen just once. The V gene is TRBV29-1, the J gene TRBJ1-1; D unresolved. The CDR3 extends over 13 amino acids. Germline V lookup: CDR1 SQVTM, CDR2 ANQGSEA. V was trimmed by 7 bases and J by 0 bases, leaving 12 bases between them. CDR3 in amino acids: CSARQQLNTEAFF. CDR3 bases: TGCAGCGCTCGACAACAGCTGAACACTGAAGCTTTCTTT.

As for this clonotype: A junction boundary mismatches the germline segment, possibly from a read error. V gene TRBV12-3 or TRBV12-4 combines with J gene TRBJ2-1, with D possibly matching TRBD1 (6 bases). The CDR3 runs to 13 residues. The CDR3 protein is CASSLSGDNEQLF. DNA for the CDR3: TGTGCCAGCAGTTTAAGTGGGGACAATGAGCAGCTCTTC.

With regard to this clonotype: The germline gene is not matched at one end of the junction; a read error may be the cause. The CDR3 reads CSAMVTGLLYNEQFF. In DNA, the CDR3 is TGCAGTGCTATGGTTACAGGGCTCCTCTACAATGAGCAGTTTTTC. The rearrangement uses TRBV20-1 and TRBJ2-1; the D gene is possibly TRBD1 (6 bases). CDR1 is DFQATT and CDR2 is SNEGSKA in the germline V gene (reference sequence). This CDR3 region has 15 residues.

This clonotype turned up a few times. The V gene is TRBV11-2, the J gene TRBJ2-5; a weak D match, TRBD2 (5 bases). Germline V CDR1 and CDR2: SGHAT, FQNNGV. V was cut by 1 base and J by 5 bases, with 14 bases left in between. The CDR3 length is 15 residues. DNA of the CDR3: TGTGCCAGCAGCTTAGGGGTTGAGGGTTTGGAGACCCAGTACTTC. It specifies CASSLGVEGLETQYF.

This clonotype has more than one count but fewer than ten. The rearrangement uses TRBV11-1 and TRBJ1-1, with 7 bases aligning to TRBD1. Germline loops: CDR1 SGHAT, CDR2 FQDESV (reference sequence). The CDR3 has 13 amino acids. Unmatched junction bases numbered 5, after V lost 7 bases and J lost 3 bases. CDR3 DNA: TGTGCCAGCAACAAGACAGGGTACACTGAAGCTTTCTTT. Its translation is CASNKTGYTEAFF.

Points on this clonotype: Just one base apart from a much larger clone, this may be a read error. This chain connects TRBV7-2 to TRBJ2-2; 8 bases align to TRBD2. Germline V CDR1 and CDR2: SGHTA, FQGNSA. The length of the CDR3 is 16 residues. V gave up 3 bases and J gave up 7 bases; unmatched junction bases: 10. The DNA of the CDR3 is TGTGCCAGCAGCTTGGATATCGCGGGAGGAAGCGGGGAGCTGTTTTTT. It encodes CASSLDIAGGSGELFF.

This clonotype was counted a single time. The J gene is TRBJ2-3, the V gene TRBV29-1; the match to TRBD2 covers 8 bases. This CDR3 has 12 residues. The germline gives CDR1 SQVTM, CDR2 ANQGSEA. The CDR3 loop reads CIAGLATDTQYF. The CDR3 DNA follows: TGCATCGCTGGACTAGCTACAGATACGCAGTATTTT.

This clonotype was picked up a small number of times. Germline and junction disagree at one end, which may indicate a read error. The chain is built from TRBV11-2 and TRBJ2-7; D is ambiguous. There are 15 residues in the CDR3. Germline assignment: CDR1 SGHAT and CDR2 FQNNGV. CDR3 sequence (DNA): TGTGCTAGCAGCTTATCTCCGACTCCCTCCTACGAGCAGTACTTT. It specifies CASSLSPTPSYEQYF.